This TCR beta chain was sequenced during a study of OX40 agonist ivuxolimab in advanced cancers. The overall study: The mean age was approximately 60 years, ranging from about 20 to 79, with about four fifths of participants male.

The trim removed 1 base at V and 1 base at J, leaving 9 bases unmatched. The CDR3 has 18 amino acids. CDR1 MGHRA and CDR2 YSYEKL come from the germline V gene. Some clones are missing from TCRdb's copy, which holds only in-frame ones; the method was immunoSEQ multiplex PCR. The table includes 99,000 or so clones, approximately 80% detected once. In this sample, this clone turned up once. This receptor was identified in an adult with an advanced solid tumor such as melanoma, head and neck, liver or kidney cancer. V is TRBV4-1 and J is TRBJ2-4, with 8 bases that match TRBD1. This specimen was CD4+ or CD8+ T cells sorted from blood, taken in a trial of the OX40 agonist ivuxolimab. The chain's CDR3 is CASSQGAGGAGAKNIQYF. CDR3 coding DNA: TGCGCCAGCAGCCAAGGGGCAGGGGGCGCCGGGGCCAAAAACATTCAGTACTTC.